This T cell receptor (beta chain) came from a study of blood T cell repertoires in COVID-19. Germline V gene lookup returns CDR1 SGHTA and CDR2 FQGNSA. V was pared by 5 bases and J by 2 bases, with 15 bases between. The CDR3 is 15 amino acids. Measured with immunoSEQ multiplex PCR; TCRdb has only the in-frame clones, and not every one. The data contain about 190,000 clones, about nine tenths of them seen just once; the ten biggest clones take up 0.5% to 0.65%. Material for sequencing was peripheral blood. This TCR was sampled from a man between 45 and 60 years old with acute or convalescent COVID-19. The V call is TRBV7-2, the J call TRBJ1-1; no definite D call. The CDR3 DNA is TGTGCCAGCAGCCCCCCAGGCCATATTAACACTGAAGCTTTCTTT. Its protein product is CASSPPGHINTEAFF.